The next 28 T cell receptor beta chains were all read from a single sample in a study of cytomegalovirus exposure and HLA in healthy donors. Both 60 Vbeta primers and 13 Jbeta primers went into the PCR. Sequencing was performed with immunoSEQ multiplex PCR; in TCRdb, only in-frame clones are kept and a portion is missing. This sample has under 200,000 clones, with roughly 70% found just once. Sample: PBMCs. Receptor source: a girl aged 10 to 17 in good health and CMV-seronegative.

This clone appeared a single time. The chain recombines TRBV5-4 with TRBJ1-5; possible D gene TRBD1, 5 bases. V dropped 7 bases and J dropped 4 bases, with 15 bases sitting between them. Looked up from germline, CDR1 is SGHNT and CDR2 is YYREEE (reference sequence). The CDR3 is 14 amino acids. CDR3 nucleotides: TGTGCCAGCTCGTACCAGGGTGTGAATCAGCCCCAGCATTTT. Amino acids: CASSYQGVNQPQHF.

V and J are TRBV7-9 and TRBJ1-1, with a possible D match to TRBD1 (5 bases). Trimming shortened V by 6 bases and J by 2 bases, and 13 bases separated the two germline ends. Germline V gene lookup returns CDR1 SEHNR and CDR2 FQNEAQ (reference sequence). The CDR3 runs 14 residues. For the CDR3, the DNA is TGTGCCAGCAGTTTGACAGCCTTAAACACTGAAGCTTTCTTT. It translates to CASSLTALNTEAFF.

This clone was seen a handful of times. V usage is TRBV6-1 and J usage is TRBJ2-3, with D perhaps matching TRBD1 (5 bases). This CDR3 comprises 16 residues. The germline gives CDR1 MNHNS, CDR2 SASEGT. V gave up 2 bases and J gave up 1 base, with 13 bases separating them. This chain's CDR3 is CASSEPGRAGTDTQYF. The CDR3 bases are TGTGCCAGCAGTGAACCCGGCAGGGCCGGCACAGATACGCAGTATTTT.

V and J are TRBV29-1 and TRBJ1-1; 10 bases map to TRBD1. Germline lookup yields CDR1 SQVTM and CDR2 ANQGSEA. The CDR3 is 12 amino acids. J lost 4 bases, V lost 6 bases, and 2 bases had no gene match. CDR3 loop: CSVGQGGTEAFF. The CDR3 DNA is TGCAGCGTCGGACAGGGGGGCACTGAAGCTTTCTTT.

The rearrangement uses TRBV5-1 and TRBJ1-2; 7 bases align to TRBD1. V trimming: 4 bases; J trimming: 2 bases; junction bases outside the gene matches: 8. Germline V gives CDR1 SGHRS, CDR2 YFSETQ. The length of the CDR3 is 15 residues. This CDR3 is CASSPKFRGNYGYTF. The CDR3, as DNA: TGCGCCAGCAGCCCCAAGTTCAGGGGGAACTATGGCTACACCTTC.

The CDR3 sequence is CASGPPQGRYVGELFF. The CDR3 DNA follows: TGTGCTAGTGGTCCCCCCCAGGGCCGTTATGTCGGGGAGCTGTTTTTT. The chain employs TRBV12-5 and TRBJ2-2; maybe TRBD1 (5 bases). V was trimmed by 5 bases and J by 7 bases, leaving 20 bases between them. Germline V CDR1 and CDR2: LGHNT, FRNRAP. The length of the CDR3 is 16 residues.

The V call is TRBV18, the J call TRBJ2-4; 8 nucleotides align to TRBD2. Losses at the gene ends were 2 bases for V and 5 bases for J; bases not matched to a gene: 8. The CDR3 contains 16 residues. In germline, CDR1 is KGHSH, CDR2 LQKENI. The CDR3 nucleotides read TGTGCCAGCTCACCAATTAGCGGGGTGCTCCAAAACATTCAGTACTTC. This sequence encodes CASSPISGVLQNIQYF.

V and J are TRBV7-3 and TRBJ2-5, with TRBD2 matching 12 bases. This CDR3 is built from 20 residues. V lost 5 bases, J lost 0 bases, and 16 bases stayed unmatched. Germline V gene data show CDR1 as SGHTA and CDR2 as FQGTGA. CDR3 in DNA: TGTGCCAGCAGCCCCCTAGGGAGGACTAGCGGGGAGATTTACCAAGAGACCCAGTACTTC. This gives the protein CASSPLGRTSGEIYQETQYF.

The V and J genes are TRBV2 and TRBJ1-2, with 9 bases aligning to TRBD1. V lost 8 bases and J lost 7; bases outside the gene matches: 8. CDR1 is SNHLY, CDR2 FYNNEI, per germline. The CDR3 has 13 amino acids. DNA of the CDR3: TGTGCCAGCTTACAAACAGGGGGCATTGGCTACACCTTC. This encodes CASLQTGGIGYTF. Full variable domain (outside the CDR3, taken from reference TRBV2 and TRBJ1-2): EPEVTQTPSHQVTQMGQEVILRCVPISNHLYFYWYRQILGQKVEFLVSFYNNEISEKSEIFDDQFSVERPDGSNFTLKIRSTKLEDSAMYFCASLQTGGIGYTFGSGTRLTVV.

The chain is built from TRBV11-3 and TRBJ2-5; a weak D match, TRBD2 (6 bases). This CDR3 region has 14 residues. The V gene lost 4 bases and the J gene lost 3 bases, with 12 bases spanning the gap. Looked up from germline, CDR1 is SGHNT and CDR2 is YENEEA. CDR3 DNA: TGTGCCAGCAGCTCCGGGGGACTGGAAGAGACCCAGTACTTC. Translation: CASSSGGLEETQYF.

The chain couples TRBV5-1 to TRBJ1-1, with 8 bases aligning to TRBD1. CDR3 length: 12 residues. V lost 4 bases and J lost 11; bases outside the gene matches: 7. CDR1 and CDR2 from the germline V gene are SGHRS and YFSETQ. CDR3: CASSPGQGEAFF. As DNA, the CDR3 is TGCGCCAGCAGCCCAGGACAGGGTGAGGCTTTCTTT.

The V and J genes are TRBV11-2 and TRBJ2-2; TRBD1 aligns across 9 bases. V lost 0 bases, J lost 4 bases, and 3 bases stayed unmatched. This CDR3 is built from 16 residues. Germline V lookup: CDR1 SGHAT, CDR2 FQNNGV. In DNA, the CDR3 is TGTGCCAGCAGCTTAGAACAGGGGGCTAGCACCGGGGAGCTGTTTTTT. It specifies CASSLEQGASTGELFF.

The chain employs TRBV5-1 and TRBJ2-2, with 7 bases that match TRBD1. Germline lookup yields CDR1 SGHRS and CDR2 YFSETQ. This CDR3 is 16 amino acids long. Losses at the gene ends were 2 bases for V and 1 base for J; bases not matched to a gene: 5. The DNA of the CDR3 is TGCGCCAGCAGCTTAACCGGGACAGAGAACACCGGGGAGCTGTTTTTT. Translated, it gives CASSLTGTENTGELFF.

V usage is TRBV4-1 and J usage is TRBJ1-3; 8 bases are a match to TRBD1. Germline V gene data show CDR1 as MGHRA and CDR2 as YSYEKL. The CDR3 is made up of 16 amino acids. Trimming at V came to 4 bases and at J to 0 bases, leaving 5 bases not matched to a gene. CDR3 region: CASSPTGESSGNTIYF. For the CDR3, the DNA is TGCGCCAGCAGCCCGACAGGGGAGAGCTCTGGAAACACCATATATTTT.

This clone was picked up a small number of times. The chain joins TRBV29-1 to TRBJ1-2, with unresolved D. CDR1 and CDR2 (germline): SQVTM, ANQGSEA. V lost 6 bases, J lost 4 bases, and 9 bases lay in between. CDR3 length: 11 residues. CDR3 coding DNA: TGCAGCGTAATCACAGTCTATGGCTACACCTTC. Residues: CSVITVYGYTF. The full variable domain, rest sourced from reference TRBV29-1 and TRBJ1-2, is SAVISQKPSRDICQRGTSLTIQCQVDSQVTMMFWYRQQPGQSLTLIATANQGSEATYESGFVIDKFPISRPNLTFSTLTVSNMSPEDSSIYLCSVITVYGYTFGSGTRLTVV.

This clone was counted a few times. This chain's CDR3 is CASSQQGNEKLFF. The CDR3 DNA follows: TGTGCCAGCAGTCAGCAGGGGAACGAAAAACTGTTTTTT. The chain couples TRBV6-6 to TRBJ1-4; a possible D gene is TRBD1 (6 bases). Per germline, CDR1 MNHNY and CDR2 SVGAGI (reference sequence). CDR3 size: 13 residues. The ends were cut back, 5 bases at V and 8 bases at J, with 12 bases in the middle.

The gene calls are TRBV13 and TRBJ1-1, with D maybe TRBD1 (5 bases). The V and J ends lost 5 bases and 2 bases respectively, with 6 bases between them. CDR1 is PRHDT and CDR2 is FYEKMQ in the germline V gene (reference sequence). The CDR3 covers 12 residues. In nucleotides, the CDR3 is TGTGCCAGCAGCAGGGGTAACACTGAAGCTTTCTTT. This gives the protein CASSRGNTEAFF.

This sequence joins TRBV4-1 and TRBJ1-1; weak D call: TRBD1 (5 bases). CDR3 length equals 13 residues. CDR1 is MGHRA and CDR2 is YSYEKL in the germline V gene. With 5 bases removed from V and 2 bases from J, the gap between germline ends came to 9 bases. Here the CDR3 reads CASSSQGNTEAFF. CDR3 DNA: TGCGCCAGCAGCTCTCAGGGAAACACTGAAGCTTTCTTT.

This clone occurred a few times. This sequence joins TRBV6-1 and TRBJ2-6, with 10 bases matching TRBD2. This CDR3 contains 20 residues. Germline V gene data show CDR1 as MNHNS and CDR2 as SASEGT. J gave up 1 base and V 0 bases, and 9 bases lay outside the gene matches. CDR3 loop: CASSEAPSGGAGSGANVLTF. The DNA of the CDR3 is TGTGCCAGCAGTGAAGCGCCCAGCGGGGGGGCCGGTTCTGGGGCCAACGTCCTGACTTTC.

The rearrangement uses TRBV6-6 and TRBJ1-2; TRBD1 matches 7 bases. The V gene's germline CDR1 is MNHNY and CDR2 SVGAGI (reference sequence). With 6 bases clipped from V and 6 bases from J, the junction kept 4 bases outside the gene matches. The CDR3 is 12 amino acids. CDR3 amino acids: CASSSDRDGYTF. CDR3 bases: TGTGCCAGCAGCTCCGACAGGGATGGCTACACCTTC.

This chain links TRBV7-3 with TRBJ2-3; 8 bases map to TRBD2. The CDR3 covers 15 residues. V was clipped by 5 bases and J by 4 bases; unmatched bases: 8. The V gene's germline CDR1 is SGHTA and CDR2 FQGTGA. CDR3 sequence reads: CASSPSTGGPDTQYF. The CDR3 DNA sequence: TGTGCCAGCAGCCCCTCGACGGGGGGGCCAGATACGCAGTATTTT.

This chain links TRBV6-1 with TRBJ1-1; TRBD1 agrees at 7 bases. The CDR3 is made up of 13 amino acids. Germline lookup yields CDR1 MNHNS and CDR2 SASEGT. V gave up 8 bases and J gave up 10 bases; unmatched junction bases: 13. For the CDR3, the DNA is TGTGCCAGCCAGGGACAGAGATCCTTCGGAGCTTTCTTT. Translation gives CASQGQRSFGAFF.

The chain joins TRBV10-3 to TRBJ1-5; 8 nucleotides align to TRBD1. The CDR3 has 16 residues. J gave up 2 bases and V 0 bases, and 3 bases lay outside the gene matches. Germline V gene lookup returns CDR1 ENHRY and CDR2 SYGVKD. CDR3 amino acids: CAISESTGDGNQPQHF. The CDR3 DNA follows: TGTGCCATCAGTGAGTCGACAGGGGACGGCAATCAGCCCCAGCATTTT.

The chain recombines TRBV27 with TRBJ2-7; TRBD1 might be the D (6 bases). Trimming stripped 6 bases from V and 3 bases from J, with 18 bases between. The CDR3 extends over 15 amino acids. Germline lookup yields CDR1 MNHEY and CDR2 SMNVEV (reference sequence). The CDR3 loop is CASSLATGLLYEQYF. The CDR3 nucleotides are TGTGCCAGCAGCCTCGCCACAGGGTTACTCTACGAGCAGTACTTC.

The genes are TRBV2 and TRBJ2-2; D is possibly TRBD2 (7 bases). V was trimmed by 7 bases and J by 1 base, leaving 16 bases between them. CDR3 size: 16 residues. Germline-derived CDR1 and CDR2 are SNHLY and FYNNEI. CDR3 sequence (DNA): TGTGCCAGCAAAAGGGGGATAGCGGGGAACACCGGGGAGCTGTTTTTT. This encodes CASKRGIAGNTGELFF.

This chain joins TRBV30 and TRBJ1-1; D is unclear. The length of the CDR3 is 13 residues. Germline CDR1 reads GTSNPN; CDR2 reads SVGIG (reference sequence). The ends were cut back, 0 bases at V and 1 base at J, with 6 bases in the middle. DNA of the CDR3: TGTGCCTGGAGTGTACAGAGGAACACTGAAGCTTTCTTT. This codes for CAWSVQRNTEAFF.

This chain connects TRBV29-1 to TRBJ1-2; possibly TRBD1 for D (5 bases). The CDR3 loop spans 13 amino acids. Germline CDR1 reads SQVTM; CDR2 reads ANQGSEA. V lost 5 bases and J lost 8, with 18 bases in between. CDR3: CSVRGGERIGYTF. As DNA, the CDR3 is TGCAGCGTTAGGGGAGGGGAACGAATAGGCTACACCTTC. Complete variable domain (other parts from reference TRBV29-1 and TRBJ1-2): SAVISQKPSRDICQRGTSLTIQCQVDSQVTMMFWYRQQPGQSLTLIATANQGSEATYESGFVIDKFPISRPNLTFSTLTVSNMSPEDSSIYLCSVRGGERIGYTFGSGTRLTVV.

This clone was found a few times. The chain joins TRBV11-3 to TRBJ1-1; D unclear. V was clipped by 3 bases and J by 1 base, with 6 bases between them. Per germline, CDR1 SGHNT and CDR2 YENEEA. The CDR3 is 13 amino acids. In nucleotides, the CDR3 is TGTGCCAGCAGCTTTGAGGGGAACACTGAAGCTTTCTTT. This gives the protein CASSFEGNTEAFF.